This T cell receptor (beta chain) is from a study of cytomegalovirus exposure and HLA in healthy donors. In the case of this clone: Its antigen is not identified.

Study-level points and caveats: The study recorded some 160 TCR beta chains that were cytomegalovirus-associated. Analysis was carried out at a later point, and it linked a missense DCLRE1C variant to TCR beta V- and J-gene trimming.

Germline V gene data show CDR1 as MNHNY and CDR2 as SVGAGI (reference sequence). V trimming: 4 bases; J trimming: 2 bases; junction bases outside the gene matches: 2. The CDR3 contains 15 residues. The PCR made use of 60 Vbeta and 13 Jbeta primers. Profiling relied on immunoSEQ multiplex PCR, and the TCRdb table lists in-frame clones only, not all of them. The profile covers 150,000 to 200,000 clones, with approximately 84% appearing a single time and around 3.1% taken by the ten largest. The chain has TRBV6-6 and TRBJ1-2, with TRBD1 matching 12 bases. The specimen was PBMCs. This clonotype was sampled from a woman aged 45-65 years in good health and CMV-seropositive. The CDR3 protein is CASSSGQGANYGYTF. The CDR3 DNA sequence: TGTGCCAGCAGTTCGGGACAGGGGGCGAACTATGGCTACACCTTC.